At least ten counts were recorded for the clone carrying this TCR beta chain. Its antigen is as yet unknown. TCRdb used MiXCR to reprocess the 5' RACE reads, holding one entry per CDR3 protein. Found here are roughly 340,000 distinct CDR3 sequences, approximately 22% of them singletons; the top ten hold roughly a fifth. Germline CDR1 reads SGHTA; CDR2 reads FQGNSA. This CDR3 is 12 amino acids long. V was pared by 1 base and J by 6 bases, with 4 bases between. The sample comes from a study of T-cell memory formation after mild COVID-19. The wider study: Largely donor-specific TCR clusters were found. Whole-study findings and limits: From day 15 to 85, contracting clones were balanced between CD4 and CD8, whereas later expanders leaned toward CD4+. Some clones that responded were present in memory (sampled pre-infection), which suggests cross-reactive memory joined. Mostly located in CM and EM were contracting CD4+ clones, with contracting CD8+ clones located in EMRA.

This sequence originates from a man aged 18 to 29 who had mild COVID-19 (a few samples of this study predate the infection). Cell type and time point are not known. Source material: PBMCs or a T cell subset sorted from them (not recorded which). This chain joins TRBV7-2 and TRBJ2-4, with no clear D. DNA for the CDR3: TGTGCCAGCAGCTTAGACTCAAACATTCAGTACTTC. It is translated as CASSLDSNIQYF.